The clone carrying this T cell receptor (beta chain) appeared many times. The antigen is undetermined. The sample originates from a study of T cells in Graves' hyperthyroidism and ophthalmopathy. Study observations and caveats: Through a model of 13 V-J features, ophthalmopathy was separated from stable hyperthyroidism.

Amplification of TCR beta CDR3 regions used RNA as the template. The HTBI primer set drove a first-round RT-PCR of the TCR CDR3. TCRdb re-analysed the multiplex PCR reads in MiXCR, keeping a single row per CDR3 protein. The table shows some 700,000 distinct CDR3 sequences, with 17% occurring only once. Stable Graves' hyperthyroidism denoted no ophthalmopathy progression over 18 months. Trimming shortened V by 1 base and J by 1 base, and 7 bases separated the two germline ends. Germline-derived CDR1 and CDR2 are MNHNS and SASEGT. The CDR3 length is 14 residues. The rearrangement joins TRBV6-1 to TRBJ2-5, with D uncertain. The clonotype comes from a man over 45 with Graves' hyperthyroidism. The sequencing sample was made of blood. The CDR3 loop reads CASSEVGGQETQYF. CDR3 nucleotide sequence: TGTGCCAGCAGTGAAGTAGGCGGCCAAGAGACCCAGTACTTC.